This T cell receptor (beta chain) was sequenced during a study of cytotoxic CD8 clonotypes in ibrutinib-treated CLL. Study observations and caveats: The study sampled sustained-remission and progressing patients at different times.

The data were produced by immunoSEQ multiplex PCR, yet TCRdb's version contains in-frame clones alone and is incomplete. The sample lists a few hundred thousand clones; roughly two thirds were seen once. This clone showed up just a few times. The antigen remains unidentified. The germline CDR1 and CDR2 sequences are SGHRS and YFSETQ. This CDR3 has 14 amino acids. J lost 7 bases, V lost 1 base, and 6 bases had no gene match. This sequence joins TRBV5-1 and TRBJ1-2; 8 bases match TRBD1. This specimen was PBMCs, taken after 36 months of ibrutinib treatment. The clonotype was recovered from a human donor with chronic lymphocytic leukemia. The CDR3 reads CASSLSDRGPGYTF. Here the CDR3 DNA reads TGCGCCAGCAGCTTGTCTGACAGGGGCCCTGGCTACACCTTC.